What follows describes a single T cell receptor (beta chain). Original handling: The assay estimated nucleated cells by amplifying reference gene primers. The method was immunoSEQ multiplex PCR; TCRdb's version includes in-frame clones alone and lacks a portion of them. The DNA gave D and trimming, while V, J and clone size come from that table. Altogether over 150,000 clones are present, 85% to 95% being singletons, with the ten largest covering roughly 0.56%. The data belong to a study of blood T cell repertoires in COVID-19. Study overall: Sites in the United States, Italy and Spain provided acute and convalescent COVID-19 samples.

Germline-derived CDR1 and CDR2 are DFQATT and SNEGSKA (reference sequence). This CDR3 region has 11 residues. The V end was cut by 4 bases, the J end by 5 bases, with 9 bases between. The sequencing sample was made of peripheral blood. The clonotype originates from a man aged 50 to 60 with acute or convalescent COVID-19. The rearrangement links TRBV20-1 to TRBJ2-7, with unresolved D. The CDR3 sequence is CSAKSGHEQYV. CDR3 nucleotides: TGCAGTGCTAAATCTGGGCACGAGCAGTACGTC.